The sequence of this T cell receptor beta chain was determined in a study of yellow fever vaccine responses in identical twins. Regarding the study as a whole: Twins' vaccine T cell response reportedly gave the appearance of partial convergence and partial personalization.

Turning to this clonotype: Antigen unknown.

Each CDR3 protein gets one entry after TCRdb re-called the RT-PCR reads with MiXCR. Counted here are 2,000 or so distinct CDR3 sequences, under 90% occurring once; the ten biggest clones make up approximately 7.8%. The CDR3 is 17 residues long. Germline V gene lookup returns CDR1 SGHKS and CDR2 YYEKEE (reference sequence). V lost 6 bases and J lost 1, with 20 bases in between. This material consisted of T cells from blood (PBMCs), unsorted or a sorted subset (not recorded which), taken before or after yellow fever vaccination (not recorded which). The chain employs TRBV5-5 and TRBJ2-1; tentatively, D is TRBD2 (6 bases). The receptor was isolated from a woman in her late teens or twenties who received the yellow fever vaccine. CDR3 amino acids: CASTYSGPGNSYNEQFF. The CDR3 nucleotides are TGTGCCAGCACCTATAGCGGCCCCGGCAATTCCTACAATGAGCAGTTCTTC.